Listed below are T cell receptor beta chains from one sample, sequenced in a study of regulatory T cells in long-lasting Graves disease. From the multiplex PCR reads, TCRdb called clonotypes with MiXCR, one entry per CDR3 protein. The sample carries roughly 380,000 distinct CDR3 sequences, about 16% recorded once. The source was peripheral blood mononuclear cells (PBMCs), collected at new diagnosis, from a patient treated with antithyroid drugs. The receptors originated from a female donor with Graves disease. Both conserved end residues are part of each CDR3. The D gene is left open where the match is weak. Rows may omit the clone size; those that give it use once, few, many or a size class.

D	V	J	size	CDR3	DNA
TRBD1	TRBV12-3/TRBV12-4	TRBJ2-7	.	CASRYLTGDEQYF	TGTGCCAGCAGGTACCTGACAGGGGACGAGCAGTACTTC
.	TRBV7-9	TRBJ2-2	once	CASSLDPNTGELFF	TGTGCCAGCAGCTTAGATCCGAACACCGGGGAGCTGTTTTTT
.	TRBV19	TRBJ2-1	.	CASSMTDEQFF	TGTGCCAGTAGTATGACCGATGAGCAGTTCTTC
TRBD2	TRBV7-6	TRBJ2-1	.	CASSTRGDSGRINEQFF	TGTGCCAGCTCGACGCGGGGGGACTCCGGTCGAATAAATGAGCAGTTCTTC
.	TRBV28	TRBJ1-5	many	CASSFRQPQHF	TGTGCCAGCAGTTTTCGACAGCCCCAGCATTTT
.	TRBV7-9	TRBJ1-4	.	CASSLLKEAEKLFF	TGTGCCAGCAGCCTACTAAAGGAGGCTGAAAAACTGTTTTTT
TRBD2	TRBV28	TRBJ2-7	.	CASSLLREASYEQYF	TGTGCCAGCAGTTTATTGCGGGAGGCCTCCTACGAGCAGTACTTC
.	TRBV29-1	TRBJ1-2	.	CSVEDIGAGYTF	TGCAGCGTTGAAGACATCGGTGCGGGCTACACCTTC
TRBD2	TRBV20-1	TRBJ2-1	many	CSARDSGGQFF	TGCAGTGCTAGAGATTCGGGGGGGCAGTTCTTC
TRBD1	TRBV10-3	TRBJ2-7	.	CAITEEIGTGDYEQYF	TGTGCCATCACAGAAGAAATCGGGACAGGGGATTACGAGCAGTACTTC
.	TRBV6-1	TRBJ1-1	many	CASSPRSESQAFF	TGTGCCAGCAGCCCCAGGTCGGAGAGTCAAGCTTTCTTT
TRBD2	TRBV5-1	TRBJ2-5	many	CASRRGTSGQETQYF	TGCGCCAGCAGACGCGGGACTAGCGGACAAGAGACCCAGTACTTC
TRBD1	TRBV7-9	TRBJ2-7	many	CASSATTGGVGVSSYEQYF	TGTGCCAGCAGCGCGACTACAGGGGGAGTGGGAGTTTCCTCCTACGAGCAGTACTTC
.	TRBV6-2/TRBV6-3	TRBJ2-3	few	CASRSLADTQYF	TGTGCCAGCAGGTCCCTCGCCGATACGCAGTATTTT
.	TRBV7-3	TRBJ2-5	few	CASSRSLGETQYF	TGTGCCAGCAGCCGAAGCCTGGGGGAGACCCAGTACTTC
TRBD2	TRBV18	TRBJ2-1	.	CASSPGVAGVYEQFF	TGTGCCAGCTCACCAGGGGTAGCGGGAGTGTATGAGCAGTTCTTC
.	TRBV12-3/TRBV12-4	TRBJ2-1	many	CASSDVRDSRNEQFF	TGTGCCAGCAGTGATGTTCGCGACTCGCGGAATGAGCAGTTCTTC
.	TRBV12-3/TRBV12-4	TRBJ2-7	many	CASRPRGAGERAYEQYF	TGTGCCAGCAGGCCCCGGGGGGCGGGAGAGAGGGCCTACGAGCAGTACTTC
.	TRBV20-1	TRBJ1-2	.	CSARDRGRGYGYTF	TGCAGTGCTAGAGATCGGGGGCGGGGATATGGCTACACCTTC
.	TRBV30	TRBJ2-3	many	CAWTLTGADTQYF	TGTGCCTGGACGCTGACTGGGGCAGATACGCAGTATTTT
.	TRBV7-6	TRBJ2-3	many	CASSLSTNTDTQYF	TGTGCCAGCAGCTTATCTACCAACACAGATACGCAGTATTTT
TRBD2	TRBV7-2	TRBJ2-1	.	CASSPMSGTSGRWGYNEQFF	TGTGCCAGCAGTCCCATGTCCGGGACTAGCGGGAGGTGGGGGTACAATGAGCAGTTCTTC
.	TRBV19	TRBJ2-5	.	CASSISEGQETQYF	TGTGCCAGTAGTATCAGTGAGGGTCAGGAGACCCAGTACTTC
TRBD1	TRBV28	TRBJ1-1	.	CASSARGHVEAFF	TGTGCCAGCAGTGCCAGGGGGCACGTGGAAGCTTTCTTT
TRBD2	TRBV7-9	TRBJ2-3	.	CASSLYLAGYSVDTQYF	TGTGCCAGCAGCTTATATCTAGCGGGATACTCGGTAGATACGCAGTATTTT
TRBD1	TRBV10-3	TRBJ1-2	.	CAISGAGTGAYGYTF	TGTGCCATCAGTGGGGCCGGGACAGGGGCATATGGCTACACCTTC
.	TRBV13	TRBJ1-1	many	CASSSYPGRGVGTEAFF	TGTGCCAGCAGCTCCTACCCGGGGCGTGGGGTCGGCACTGAAGCTTTCTTT
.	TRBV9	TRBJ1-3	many	CASSVSFGTPNSGNTIYF	TGTGCCAGCAGCGTCAGCTTTGGGACTCCTAACTCTGGAAACACCATATATTTT
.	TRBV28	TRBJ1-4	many	CASGHRGATNEKLFF	TGTGCCAGCGGACACCGAGGTGCAACTAATGAAAAACTGTTTTTT
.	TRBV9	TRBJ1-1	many	CASSVAADNTEAFF	TGTGCCAGCAGCGTAGCGGCCGATAACACTGAAGCTTTCTTT
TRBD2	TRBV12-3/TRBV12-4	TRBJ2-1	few	CASSYRLAGEVYNEQFF	TGTGCCAGCAGTTATCGTCTAGCGGGAGAGGTCTACAATGAGCAGTTCTTC
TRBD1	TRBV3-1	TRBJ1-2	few	CASSGGEGTAITNYGYTF	TGTGCCAGCAGCGGGGGAGAGGGGACAGCTATCACTAACTATGGCTACACCTTC
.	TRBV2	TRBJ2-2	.	CASTFNRGSNTGELFF	TGTGCCAGCACCTTTAATAGGGGTTCGAACACCGGGGAGCTGTTTTTT
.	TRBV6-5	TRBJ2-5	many	CASSYSIGGETQYF	TGTGCCAGCAGTTACTCGATAGGGGGGGAGACCCAGTACTTC
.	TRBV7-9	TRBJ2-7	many	CASSLVVSYEQYF	TGTGCCAGCAGCTTAGTGGTGTCCTACGAGCAGTACTTC
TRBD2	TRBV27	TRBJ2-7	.	CASTPGGGEQYF	TGTGCCAGCACCCCTGGCGGGGGCGAGCAGTACTTC
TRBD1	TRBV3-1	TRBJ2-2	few	CASSRTGGGQDTGELFF	TGTGCCAGCAGCCGGACAGGGGGCGGTCAGGACACCGGGGAGCTGTTTTTT
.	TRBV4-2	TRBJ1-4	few	CASSQDLQGGNEKLFF	TGTGCCAGCAGCCAAGATCTCCAGGGAGGTAATGAAAAACTGTTTTTT
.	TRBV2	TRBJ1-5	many	CASRVGTANQPQHF	TGTGCCAGCCGCGTTGGGACGGCGAATCAGCCCCAGCATTTT
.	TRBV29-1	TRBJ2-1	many	CSVEDPESYNEQFF	TGCAGCGTTGAAGATCCGGAGTCCTACAATGAGCAGTTCTTC